This T cell receptor beta chain stems from a study of blood T cell repertoires in COVID-19. Across the study: COVID-19 samples from acute and convalescent phases originated in the United States, Italy and Spain. The analysed material was cDNA or gDNA that came from T cells, B-cell-depleted T cells, or PBMCs.

The CDR3 covers 15 residues. Trimming took 5 bases from V and 1 from J; bases not matched to a gene: 5. CDR1 is LGHDT, CDR2 YNNKEL, per germline (reference sequence). Per the study methods: For nucleated cells, counts were estimated from reference gene primer amplification. Produced via immunoSEQ multiplex PCR; TCRdb's table is partial and in-frame only. V, J and clone size are taken as reported in that table, and D and trimming were inferred from the DNA itself. The sample includes around 20,000 clones, roughly 91% of them seen just once. The rearrangement uses TRBV3-1 (or the pseudogene TRBV3-2) and TRBJ1-2; 9 nucleotides agree with TRBD1. The clonotype comes from a human donor in a cohort sampled during active COVID-19. The source material was peripheral blood. Here the CDR3 reads CASSRDRDFNYGYTF. CDR3 DNA: TGTGCCAGCAGCAGGGACAGGGACTTTAACTATGGCTACACCTTC.